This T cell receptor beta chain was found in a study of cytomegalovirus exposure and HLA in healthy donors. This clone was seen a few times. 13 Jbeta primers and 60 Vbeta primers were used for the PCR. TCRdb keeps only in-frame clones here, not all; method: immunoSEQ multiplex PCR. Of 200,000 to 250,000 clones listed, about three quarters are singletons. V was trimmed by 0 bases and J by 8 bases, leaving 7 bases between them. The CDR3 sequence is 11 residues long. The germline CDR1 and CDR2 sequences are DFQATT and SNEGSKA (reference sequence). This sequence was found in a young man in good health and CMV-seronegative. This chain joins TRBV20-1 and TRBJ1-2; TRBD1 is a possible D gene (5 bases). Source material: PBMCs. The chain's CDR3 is CSARDRGGYTF. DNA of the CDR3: TGCAGTGCTAGAGATCGGGGGGGCTACACCTTC.